This T cell receptor beta chain was identified during a study of shared clonotypes between healthy human individuals. Germline V gene lookup returns CDR1 MDHEN and CDR2 SYDVKM. The CDR3 is 12 residues long. V lost 1 base and J lost 4, with 4 bases in between. Worth noting for this clone: What it binds is unknown.

Each PCR replicate from the sorted subsets contained 200 to 250 ng DNA, which is about 30,000 T cell genomes. This table comes from immunoSEQ multiplex PCR, and its TCRdb copy is limited to in-frame clones, with some not included. Altogether roughly 640,000 clones are present, roughly 97% being singletons, with the ten largest covering roughly 0.05%. Study conclusions and caveats: Naive subsets typically showed greater estimated richness than memory subsets. Clonotype sharing among donors, it was expected, would be affected by sequencing depth.

The chain carries TRBV28 and TRBJ1-1; D is undetermined. The sequence was obtained from a woman in her twenties or thirties in good health. Specimen: naive CD4+ T cells sorted from blood. Subset described: CD45RA+ positively selected. CDR3 nucleotides: TGTGCCAGCAGTTTATCTCGCACTGAAGCTTTCTTT. Translating it yields CASSLSRTEAFF.